The 5 T cell receptor beta chains in this list originate from one sample, sequenced in a study of shared clonotypes between healthy human individuals. Measured with immunoSEQ multiplex PCR; TCRdb has only the in-frame clones, and not every one. The sample lists about 470,000 clones, more than 75% seen once, with about 12% in the top ten. Sequencing was performed on PBMCs. These receptors were taken from a woman aged 40 to 49 in good health. Some clones in this sample may be carry-over from other donors' samples.

This clone was recorded many times. Other DNA sequences from this sample encode an identical CDR3 as well. This rearrangement joins TRBV19 to TRBJ2-7, with TRBD2 as a possible D gene (6 bases). Trimming removed 8 bases from V and 3 bases from J, with 8 bases in between. This CDR3 is built from 11 residues. Germline V gives CDR1 LNHDA, CDR2 SQIVND (reference sequence). CDR3: CASDGGYEQYF. The CDR3 DNA follows: TGTGCCAGTGACGGGGGCTACGAGCAGTACTTC. Drawing the rest from reference TRBV19 and TRBJ2-7, the complete variable domain is DGGITQSPKYLFRKEGQNVTLSCEQNLNHDAMYWYRQDPGQGLRLIYYSQIVNDFQKGDIAEGYSVSREKKESFPLTVTSAQKNPTAFYLCASDGGYEQYFGPGTRLTVT.

The V and J genes are TRBV6-5 and TRBJ1-1, with D unresolved. The CDR3 is made up of 14 amino acids. Germline loops: CDR1 MNHEY, CDR2 SVGAGI. V lost 8 bases and J 3 bases, leaving 16 bases between the germline ends. The CDR3 reads CASSFVPRYTEAFF. The CDR3 bases are TGTGCCAGCTCTTTCGTACCTCGGTACACTGAAGCTTTCTTT.

This clone appeared a single time. V is TRBV5-6 and J is TRBJ2-7; the D gene is possibly TRBD1 (6 bases). With 1 base removed from V and 7 bases from J, the gap between germline ends came to 12 bases. The germline CDR1 and CDR2 sequences are SGHDT and YYEEEE. The CDR3 is 13 residues long. The CDR3 loop is CASSLPGVGEQYF. CDR3 DNA: TGTGCCAGCAGCTTGCCAGGGGTCGGTGAGCAGTACTTC.

This clone was detected only once. The chain combines TRBV10-3 with TRBJ2-7; 9 bases align to TRBD1. V dropped 5 bases and J dropped 2; count of bases not matched to a gene: 4. The CDR3 runs to 14 residues. Germline CDR1 reads ENHRY; CDR2 reads SYGVKD. The CDR3 here is CAISRDREAYEQYF. The CDR3 nucleotides read TGTGCCATCAGTCGGGACAGGGAAGCCTACGAGCAGTACTTC.

The chain employs TRBV7-3 and TRBJ2-3; no reliable D call. The V and J ends lost 3 bases and 0 bases respectively, with 4 bases between them. Germline lookup yields CDR1 SGHTA and CDR2 FQGTGA. CDR3 size: 13 residues. CDR3 sequence reads: CASSLDSTDTQYF. The DNA for the CDR3 is TGTGCCAGCAGCTTGGACAGCACAGATACGCAGTATTTT.